This note documents a single T cell receptor beta chain sequence. What it binds is not known. The data are from a study of T cell repertoires in cytomegalovirus infection. About the research overall: Selected CMV epitopes included recently identified HLA-C-restricted ones as well as well-studied HLA-B-restricted ones. Based on public TCR beta signatures, there were indications of CMV infection and of a matching HLA type. Overall study results and limits: HLA-C-restricted CMV-specific TCR beta clonotypes were dominant in the ex vivo response. Cumulative public TCR beta family frequency identified CMV carriers with the relevant HLA.

TCRdb reprocessed the reads via MiXCR and lists one record per CDR3 protein. The sample consists of around 750,000 distinct CDR3 sequences, 32% of them appearing once. Per germline, CDR1 SNHLY and CDR2 FYNNEI. This CDR3 has 11 residues. The germline V and J ends were trimmed by 7 bases and 7 bases, with 9 bases remaining between them. The chain uses TRBV2 and TRBJ2-3; D may be TRBD1 (5 bases). This clonotype originated in a human donor in good health (CMV status not recorded). Some clones in this sample may be carry-over from other donors' samples. The sequencing here drew on cultured CD8+ T cells from PBMCs, taken from culture after CMV antigen stimulation. The chain's CDR3 is CASINRHTQYF. For the CDR3, the DNA is TGTGCCAGCATTAACAGGCATACGCAGTATTTT.